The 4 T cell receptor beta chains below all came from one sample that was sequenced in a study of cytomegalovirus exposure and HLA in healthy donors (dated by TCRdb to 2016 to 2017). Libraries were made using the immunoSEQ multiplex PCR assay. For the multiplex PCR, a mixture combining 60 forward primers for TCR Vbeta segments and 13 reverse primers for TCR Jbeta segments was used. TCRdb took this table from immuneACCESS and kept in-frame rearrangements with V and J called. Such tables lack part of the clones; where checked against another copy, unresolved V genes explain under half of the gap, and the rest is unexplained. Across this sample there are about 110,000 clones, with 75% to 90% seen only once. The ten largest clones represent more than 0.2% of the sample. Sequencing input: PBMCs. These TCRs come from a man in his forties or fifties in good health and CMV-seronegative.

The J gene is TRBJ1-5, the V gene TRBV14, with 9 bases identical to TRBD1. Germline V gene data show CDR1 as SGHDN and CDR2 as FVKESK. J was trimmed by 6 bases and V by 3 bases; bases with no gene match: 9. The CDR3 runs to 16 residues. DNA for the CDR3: TGTGCCAGCAGCCATTCCAGACAGGGGGGTTTTCAGCCCCAGCATTTT. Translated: CASSHSRQGGFQPQHF. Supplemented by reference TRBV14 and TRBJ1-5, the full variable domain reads EAGVTQFPSHSVIEKGQTVTLRCDPISGHDNLYWYRRVMGKEIKFLLHFVKESKQDESGMPNNRFLAERTGGTYSTLKVQPAELEDSGVYFCASSHSRQGGFQPQHFGDGTRLSIL.

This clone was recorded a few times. As DNA, the CDR3 is TGCGCCAGCAGCCAAGAGTTCGTTAGTGAAGCTTTCTTT. Encoded protein: CASSQEFVSEAFF. The chain joins TRBV4-1 to TRBJ1-1; D is unclear. V was pared by 0 bases and J by 7 bases, with 9 bases between. Germline CDR1 reads MGHRA; CDR2 reads YSYEKL. The CDR3 runs 13 residues.

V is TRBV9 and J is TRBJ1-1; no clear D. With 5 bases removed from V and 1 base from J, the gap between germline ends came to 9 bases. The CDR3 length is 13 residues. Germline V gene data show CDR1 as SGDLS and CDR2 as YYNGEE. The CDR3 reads CASSKSRNTEAFF. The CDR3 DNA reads TGTGCCAGCAGTAAATCCAGGAACACTGAAGCTTTCTTT.

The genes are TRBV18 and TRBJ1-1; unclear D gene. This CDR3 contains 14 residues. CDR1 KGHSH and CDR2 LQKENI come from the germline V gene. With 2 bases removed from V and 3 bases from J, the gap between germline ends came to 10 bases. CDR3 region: CASSPTSRDTEAFF. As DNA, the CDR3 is TGTGCCAGCTCACCAACGTCACGGGACACTGAAGCTTTCTTT.